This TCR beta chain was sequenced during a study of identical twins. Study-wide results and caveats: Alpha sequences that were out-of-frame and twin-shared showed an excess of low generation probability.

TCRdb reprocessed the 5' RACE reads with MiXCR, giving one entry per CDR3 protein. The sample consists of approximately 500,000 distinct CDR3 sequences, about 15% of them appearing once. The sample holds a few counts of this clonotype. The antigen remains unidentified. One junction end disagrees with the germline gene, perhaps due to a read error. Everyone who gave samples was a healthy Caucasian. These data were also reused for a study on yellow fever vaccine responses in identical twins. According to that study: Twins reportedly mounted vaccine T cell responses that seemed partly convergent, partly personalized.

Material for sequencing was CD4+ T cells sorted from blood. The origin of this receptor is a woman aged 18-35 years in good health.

The CDR3 spells CASSQPGTTPGF. Written as DNA, the CDR3 is TGTGCCAGCAGCCAACCGGGGACTACCCCTGGCTTC. The chain uses TRBV28 and TRBJ2-1, with 7 bases lining up with TRBD2. CDR1 and CDR2 (germline): MDHEN, SYDVKM. The CDR3 is 12 amino acids.